One and the same sample provided the 13 T cell receptor beta chains below, sequenced in a study of T cell changes during pregnancy in multiple sclerosis. Produced via immunoSEQ multiplex PCR; TCRdb's table is partial and in-frame only. The sample consists of some 41,000 clones, roughly nine tenths of them appearing once. The input for sequencing was CD4+ T cells from peripheral blood mononuclear cells, taken after pregnancy. These receptor sequences come from a female donor with multiple sclerosis, enrolled in a pregnancy study.

The chain carries TRBV19 and TRBJ2-7; weak D call: TRBD2 (5 bases). V was trimmed by 2 bases and J by 2 bases, leaving 13 bases between them. Germline-derived CDR1 and CDR2 are LNHDA and SQIVND (reference sequence). The CDR3 runs 15 residues. CDR3 amino acids: CASSISRTGTYEQYF. The CDR3 DNA is TGTGCCAGTAGTATATCCCGGACGGGAACCTACGAGCAGTACTTC.

This chain uses TRBV18 with TRBJ2-7, with a possible D match to TRBD1 (6 bases). In germline, CDR1 is KGHSH, CDR2 LQKENI. V lost 2 bases and J lost 4, with 18 bases in between. The CDR3 spans 16 residues. In DNA form, the CDR3 reads TGTGCCAGCTCACCATTCTCCAAGGGGACAATTTACGAGCAGTACTTC. It specifies CASSPFSKGTIYEQYF.

This chain joins TRBV29-1 and TRBJ2-3; possible D gene TRBD1, 6 bases. Looked up from germline, CDR1 is SQVTM and CDR2 is ANQGSEA. The V end was cut by 4 bases, the J end by 2 bases, with 10 bases between. This CDR3 region has 13 residues. CDR3 protein: CSVAGAPTDTQYF. In DNA, the CDR3 is TGCAGCGTTGCAGGGGCCCCCACAGATACGCAGTATTTT.

The chain couples TRBV27 to TRBJ2-7, with 9 positions matching TRBD1. V was pared by 5 bases and J by 5 bases, with 10 bases of the junction left unmatched. CDR1 and CDR2 (germline): MNHEY, SMNVEV (reference sequence). This CDR3 has 15 amino acids. The CDR3 sequence: CASSPRGQGYHEQYF. CDR3 nucleotides: TGTGCCAGCAGTCCCCGGGGACAGGGTTACCACGAGCAGTACTTC.

The rearrangement uses TRBV18 and TRBJ1-5; 8 nucleotides match TRBD1. Trimming removed 2 bases from V and 6 bases from J; junction bases left unmatched: 3. CDR3 size: 14 residues. The germline CDR1 and CDR2 sequences are KGHSH and LQKENI. CDR3 bases: TGTGCCAGCTCACCAGACAGGGGTGGTCAGCCCCAGCATTTT. This sequence encodes CASSPDRGGQPQHF.

The chain couples TRBV11-2 to TRBJ2-1, with TRBD1 as a possible D gene (6 bases). Germline CDR1 reads SGHAT; CDR2 reads FQNNGV. The CDR3 spans 13 residues. V dropped 0 bases and J dropped 7 bases, with 7 bases sitting between them. The DNA for the CDR3 is TGTGCCAGCAGCTTAGAAGGGGGAAATGAGCAGTTCTTC. This sequence encodes CASSLEGGNEQFF.

The rearrangement joins TRBV18 to TRBJ2-2; 7 nucleotides match TRBD2. Trimming took 0 bases from V and 5 from J; bases not matched to a gene: 6. Germline V gene data show CDR1 as KGHSH and CDR2 as LQKENI. CDR3 length: 16 residues. The CDR3 bases are TGTGCCAGCTCACCACCGGCTAGCGGTTATACCGGGGAGCTGTTTTTT. It yields the protein CASSPPASGYTGELFF.

The chain combines TRBV2 with TRBJ1-1; no definite D call. The CDR3 runs to 14 residues. Germline V gene lookup returns CDR1 SNHLY and CDR2 FYNNEI. With 4 bases removed from V and 0 bases from J, the gap between germline ends came to 9 bases. The CDR3 reads CASSGEGMNTEAFF. The DNA of the CDR3 is TGTGCCAGCAGTGGGGAGGGCATGAACACTGAAGCTTTCTTT.

The rearrangement links TRBV9 to TRBJ2-7, with D possibly TRBD2 on 6 matching bases. Germline V gene lookup returns CDR1 SGDLS and CDR2 YYNGEE. This CDR3 region has 14 residues. Trimming stripped 5 bases from V and 3 bases from J, with 15 bases between. In nucleotides, the CDR3 is TGTGCCAGCAGTCAAACTGGGGGGTTCTACGAGCAGTACTTC. Amino acid sequence: CASSQTGGFYEQYF.

The chain uses TRBV18 and TRBJ2-3; 9 nucleotides line up with TRBD1. V was clipped by 6 bases and J by 2 bases; unmatched bases: 6. The CDR3 length is 15 residues. Germline lookup yields CDR1 KGHSH and CDR2 LQKENI. CDR3 region: CASSGDRAVTDTQYF. DNA of the CDR3: TGTGCCAGCTCTGGGGACAGGGCCGTCACAGATACGCAGTATTTT.

V and J are TRBV5-1 and TRBJ2-7, with D maybe TRBD2 (5 bases). The CDR3 has 14 amino acids. Per germline, CDR1 SGHRS and CDR2 YFSETQ. V was clipped by 0 bases and J by 1 base, with 8 bases between them. The CDR3 region is CASSLGERSYEQYF. CDR3 nucleotide sequence: TGCGCCAGCAGCTTGGGGGAGCGGTCCTACGAGCAGTACTTC. The full variable domain, in which reference TRBV5-1 and TRBJ2-7 provide the parts outside the CDR3, is KAGVTQTPRYLIKTRGQQVTLSCSPISGHRSVSWYQQTPGQGLQFLFEYFSETQRNKGNFPGRFSGRQFSNSRSEMNVSTLELGDSALYLCASSLGERSYEQYFGPGTRLTVT.

This clone was found a few times. This rearrangement joins TRBV30 to TRBJ1-1; perhaps TRBD1 as D (5 bases). V lost 0 bases, J lost 4 bases, and 9 bases lay in between. Germline V lookup: CDR1 GTSNPN, CDR2 SVGIG (reference sequence). The CDR3 is 13 amino acids. In nucleotides, the CDR3 is TGTGCCTGGAGTGTACAAGGGGCCACTGAAGCTTTCTTT. Its translation: CAWSVQGATEAFF.

This clone is a singleton in its sample. The V gene is TRBV7-9, the J gene TRBJ1-1; 12 nucleotides match TRBD1. After removal of 4 bases from V and 4 bases from J, the junction contained 10 bases not matched to a gene. The CDR3 is 17 residues long. CDR1 is SEHNR and CDR2 is FQNEAQ in the germline V gene (reference sequence). DNA of the CDR3: TGTGCCAGCAGCTATCACCGGGACAGGGGGCGTGGCACTGAAGCTTTCTTT. This encodes CASSYHRDRGRGTEAFF.